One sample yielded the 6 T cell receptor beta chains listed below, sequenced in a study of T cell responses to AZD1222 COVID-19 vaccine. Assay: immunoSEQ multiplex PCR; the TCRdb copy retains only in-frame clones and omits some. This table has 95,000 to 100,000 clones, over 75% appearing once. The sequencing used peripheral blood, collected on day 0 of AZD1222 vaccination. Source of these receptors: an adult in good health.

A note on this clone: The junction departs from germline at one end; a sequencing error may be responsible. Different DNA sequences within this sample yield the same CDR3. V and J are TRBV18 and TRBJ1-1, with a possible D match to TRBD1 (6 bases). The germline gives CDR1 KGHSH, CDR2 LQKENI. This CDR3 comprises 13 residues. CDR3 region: CASSPQGNTEAFF. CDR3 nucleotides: TGTGCCAGCTCCCCACAGGGGAACACTGAAGCTTTCTTT.

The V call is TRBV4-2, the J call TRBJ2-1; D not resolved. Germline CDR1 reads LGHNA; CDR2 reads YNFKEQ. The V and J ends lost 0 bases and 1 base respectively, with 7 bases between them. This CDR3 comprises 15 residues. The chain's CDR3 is CASSQDPTSYNEQFF. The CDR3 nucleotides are TGTGCCAGCAGCCAAGATCCCACTTCCTACAATGAGCAGTTCTTC.

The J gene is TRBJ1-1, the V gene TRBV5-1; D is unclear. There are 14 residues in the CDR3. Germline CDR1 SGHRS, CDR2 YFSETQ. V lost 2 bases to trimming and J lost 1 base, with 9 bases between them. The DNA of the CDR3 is TGCGCCAGCAGCTTTAATAGGCAGAACACTGAAGCTTTCTTT. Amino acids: CASSFNRQNTEAFF.

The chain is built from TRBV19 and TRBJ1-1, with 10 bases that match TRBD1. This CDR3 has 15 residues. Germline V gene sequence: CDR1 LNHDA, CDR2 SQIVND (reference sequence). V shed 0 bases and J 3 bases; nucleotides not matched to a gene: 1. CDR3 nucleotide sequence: TGTGCCAGTAGTATAGAGGGGACAGGGGACACTGAAGCTTTCTTT. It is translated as CASSIEGTGDTEAFF. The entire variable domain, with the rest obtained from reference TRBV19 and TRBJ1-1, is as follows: DGGITQSPKYLFRKEGQNVTLSCEQNLNHDAMYWYRQDPGQGLRLIYYSQIVNDFQKGDIAEGYSVSREKKESFPLTVTSAQKNPTAFYLCASSIEGTGDTEAFFGQGTRLTVV.

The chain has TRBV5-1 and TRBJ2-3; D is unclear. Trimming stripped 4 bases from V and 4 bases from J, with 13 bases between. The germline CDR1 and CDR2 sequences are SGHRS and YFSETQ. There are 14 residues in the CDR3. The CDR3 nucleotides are TGCGCCAGCAGCGTGGACCAACCGTCAGATACGCAGTATTTT. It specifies CASSVDQPSDTQYF.

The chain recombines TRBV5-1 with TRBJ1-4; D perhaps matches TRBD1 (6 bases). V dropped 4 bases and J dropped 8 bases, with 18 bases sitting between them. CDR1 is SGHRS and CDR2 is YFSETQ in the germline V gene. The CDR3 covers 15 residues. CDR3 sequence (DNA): TGCGCCAGCAGCCCCGAGGGGGTGGAGGGCGAAAAACTGTTTTTT. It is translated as CASSPEGVEGEKLFF.